Given below is one TCR beta chain in context. The data were obtained in a study of blood T cell repertoires in COVID-19. Germline CDR1 SGHRS, CDR2 YFSETQ. The CDR3 has 15 amino acids. V lost 5 bases, J lost 6 bases, and 12 bases stayed unmatched. Here immunoSEQ multiplex PCR was the method, and the copy in TCRdb shows in-frame clones only, minus some. The table lists 200,000 to 250,000 clones, 82% of them singletons, with roughly 3.5% in the top ten. For recovered donors of Cohort 3, there were two negative PCRs, clearance, or symptom resolution. The chain links TRBV5-1 to TRBJ2-3; TRBD2 matches at 7 bases. The TCR comes from a woman aged 55-70 years who had recovered from COVID-19. Sequencing was carried out using PBMCs or T cells enriched from blood (not recorded which). The CDR3 bases are TGCGCCAGCAGGTCCGGGATTGCGCGGGGGGATACGCAGTATTTT. Translating it yields CASRSGIARGDTQYF.